These 21 T cell receptor beta chains were all obtained from the same sample, sequenced in a study of CD8+ T cells in alopecia areata. As the sequencing template, cDNA was produced by extracting RNA and reverse transcribing it. Libraries were prepared by immunoSEQ multiplex PCR; TCRdb keeps only in-frame clonotypes and omits some of them. The table includes about 110,000 clones, 55% to 75% detected once. Sequencing was carried out using CD8+ T cells sorted from blood. The receptors stem from a human donor in good health.

The genes are TRBV25-1 and TRBJ2-5, with 8 bases lining up with TRBD1. J gave up 11 bases and V 3 bases, and 20 bases lay outside the gene matches. The CDR3 has 17 amino acids. The germline CDR1 and CDR2 sequences are MGHDK and SYGVNS. CDR3 nucleotide sequence: TGTGCCAGCAGTGACCCTTCGACAGGGGCGGCCCAAGACAAGCAGTACTTC. This codes for CASSDPSTGAAQDKQYF.

The CDR3 reads CASSALSGNTIYF. CDR3 in DNA: TGTGCCAGCAGCGCTCTCTCTGGAAACACCATATATTTT. The genes are TRBV9 and TRBJ1-3; D unresolved. V was cut by 3 bases and J by 0 bases, with 4 bases left in between. The CDR3 totals 13 residues. Germline values: CDR1 SGDLS, CDR2 YYNGEE.

This clone has a handful of counts. This chain links TRBV6-5 with TRBJ2-1; 9 bases are a match to TRBD1. The germline gives CDR1 MNHEY, CDR2 SVGAGI. Trimming cost V 4 bases and J 6 bases; bases outside gene matches: 1. This CDR3 contains 13 residues. The CDR3: CASSSDRGNEQFF. The DNA of the CDR3 is TGTGCCAGCAGTTCGGACAGGGGCAATGAGCAGTTCTTC.

J is TRBJ1-1 and V is TRBV29-1; D gene ambiguous. This CDR3 is built from 12 residues. Trimming shortened V by 6 bases and J by 1 base, and 9 bases separated the two germline ends. Germline CDR1 and CDR2: SQVTM and ANQGSEA. CDR3 coding DNA: TGCAGCGTCCCCCTCACGAACACTGAAGCTTTCTTT. This sequence encodes CSVPLTNTEAFF.

There are a few counts of this clone. The CDR3 nucleotides are TGCAGCGTTTTAGGGGCCGCAGGGACCCAGTACTTC. This translates into CSVLGAAGTQYF. The rearrangement uses TRBV29-1 and TRBJ2-5; TRBD1 is a possible D gene (5 bases). Trimming took off 5 bases at V and 7 bases at J, with 14 bases between the two ends. The CDR3 covers 12 residues. Germline V lookup: CDR1 SQVTM, CDR2 ANQGSEA.

The DNA of the CDR3 is TGTGCCAGCAACAGCTTAGCCCCGGGGAGCTCCTACAATGAGCAGTTCTTC. This sequence encodes CASNSLAPGSSYNEQFF. The rearrangement joins TRBV7-9 to TRBJ2-1, with D possibly being TRBD2 (5 bases). Trimming shortened V by 7 bases and J by 0 bases, and 19 bases separated the two germline ends. The length of the CDR3 is 17 residues. Germline V gene sequence: CDR1 SEHNR, CDR2 FQNEAQ (reference sequence).

The V gene is TRBV13, the J gene TRBJ2-1; D assignment may be TRBD1 or TRBD2 (5 bases each). Trimming left V 4 bases short and J 5 bases short, with 9 bases between. CDR1 and CDR2 from the germline V gene are PRHDT and FYEKMQ (reference sequence). The CDR3 runs 13 residues. CDR3 sequence reads: CASSSRGHNEQFF. CDR3 nucleotide sequence: TGTGCCAGCAGCTCTCGGGGCCACAATGAGCAGTTCTTC.

This clone was detected a few times. V is TRBV4-3 and J is TRBJ1-1, with TRBD1 matching 7 bases. CDR1 is LGHNA and CDR2 is YSLEER in the germline V gene. The CDR3 runs 14 residues. V gave up 3 bases and J gave up 10 bases; unmatched junction bases: 11. CDR3 coding DNA: TGCGCCAGCAGCCATTACCTCGGGACAGTAGGAGCTTTCTTT. This encodes CASSHYLGTVGAFF.

This chain connects TRBV6-5 to TRBJ1-1; D call uncertain. This CDR3 spans 12 amino acids. The germline gives CDR1 MNHEY, CDR2 SVGAGI. V was shortened by 2 bases and J by 7 bases, with 8 bases between the two germline ends. CDR3 coding DNA: TGTGCCAGCAGTTACAACAGCCGTGAAGCTTTCTTT. This codes for CASSYNSREAFF.

The chain is built from TRBV7-6 and TRBJ2-1, with TRBD2 matching over 9 bases. Per germline, CDR1 SGHVS and CDR2 FNYEAQ. This CDR3 contains 15 residues. V shed 6 bases and J 4 bases; nucleotides not matched to a gene: 7. The CDR3 region has the DNA TGTGCCAGCAGTGATAGCGGGGGCCCATACAATGAGCAGTTCTTC. The encoded protein is CASSDSGGPYNEQFF.

This sequence joins TRBV2 and TRBJ2-3; the match to TRBD2 covers 9 bases. Germline lookup yields CDR1 SNHLY and CDR2 FYNNEI. This CDR3 has 18 amino acids. The junction had 15 bases not matched to a gene; V was cut back by 2 bases and J by 6 bases. The CDR3 protein is CASSESARLAEFGDTQYF. In nucleotides, the CDR3 is TGTGCCAGCAGTGAAAGTGCCCGACTAGCGGAATTCGGCGATACGCAGTATTTT.

The chain recombines TRBV4-1 with TRBJ2-3, with D hard to call. This CDR3 comprises 13 residues. V was cut by 2 bases and J by 5 bases, with 8 bases left in between. Germline CDR1 is MGHRA and CDR2 is YSYEKL. CDR3: CASSQLFIDTQYF. CDR3 nucleotide sequence: TGCGCCAGCAGCCAACTGTTTATAGATACGCAGTATTTT.

In its sample, this clone was seen a few times. The genes are TRBV13 and TRBJ2-1; the match to TRBD2 covers 8 bases. The CDR3 extends over 15 amino acids. From germline, CDR1 is PRHDT and CDR2 FYEKMQ (reference sequence). With 5 bases clipped from V and 2 bases from J, the junction kept 5 bases outside the gene matches. CDR3 coding DNA: TGTGCCAGCAGCGAAACTAGCGGAACCTACAATGAGCAGTTCTTC. This encodes CASSETSGTYNEQFF.

This chain joins TRBV28 and TRBJ2-3; tentatively, D is TRBD1 (6 bases). CDR1 and CDR2 (germline): MDHEN, SYDVKM. The CDR3 sequence is 14 residues long. Deletions cut 5 bases from V and 5 bases from J, with 14 bases between. As DNA, the CDR3 is TGTGCCAGCAGTCTACAGGGTGGGAGAGATACGCAGTATTTT. This encodes CASSLQGGRDTQYF. The whole variable domain, filled in from reference TRBV28 and TRBJ2-3, reads DVKVTQSSRYLVKRTGEKVFLECVQDMDHENMFWYRQDPGLGLRLIYFSYDVKMKEKGDIPEGYSVSREKKERFSLILESASTNQTSMYLCASSLQGGRDTQYFGPGTRLTVL.

The chain employs TRBV4-1 and TRBJ2-5; TRBD2 aligns across 13 bases. The CDR3 runs to 15 residues. The germline V gene has CDR1 MGHRA and CDR2 YSYEKL. The trim removed 5 bases at V and 10 bases at J, leaving 10 bases unmatched. CDR3 coding DNA: TGCGCCAGCAGCTTAAGGCCGGGACTAGCGGGGTGCCAGTACTTC. Translated, it gives CASSLRPGLAGCQYF.

This clone was picked up a small number of times. The chain carries TRBV13 and TRBJ1-6; TRBD1 is a possible D gene (5 bases). V shed 8 bases and J shed 10 bases, with 15 bases lying between them. This CDR3 contains 13 residues. Looked up from germline, CDR1 is PRHDT and CDR2 is FYEKMQ (reference sequence). CDR3 residues: CASCGGAGSPLHF. The CDR3 bases are TGTGCCAGCTGCGGAGGGGCCGGGTCACCCCTCCACTTT.

This clone was seen a single time. This chain uses TRBV5-6 with TRBJ2-7, with D tentatively TRBD2 (5 bases). Germline values: CDR1 SGHDT, CDR2 YYEEEE. This CDR3 contains 12 residues. Trimming cost V 0 bases and J 5 bases, with 6 bases left between them. CDR3 nucleotide sequence: TGTGCCAGCAGCTTGGGGCGGGACGAGCAGTACTTC. Residues: CASSLGRDEQYF.

This clone has just a few counts. This chain joins TRBV4-1 and TRBJ2-5; no clear D gene. The CDR3 totals 13 residues. Germline V gene sequence: CDR1 MGHRA, CDR2 YSYEKL. With 4 bases removed from V and 2 bases from J, the gap between germline ends came to 8 bases. The DNA for the CDR3 is TGCGCCAGCAGCCCGGAGTCACAAGAGACCCAGTACTTC. It encodes CASSPESQETQYF.

The V and J genes are TRBV19 and TRBJ1-5; perhaps TRBD1 as D (6 bases). V lost 7 bases, J lost 3 bases, and 28 bases lay in between. This CDR3 spans 19 amino acids. CDR1 is LNHDA and CDR2 is SQIVND in the germline V gene (reference sequence). The CDR3 nucleotides read TGTGCCAGTAACCCGGATCCCCCTCCCCAAGACAGGCTCAATCAGCCCCAGCATTTT. This codes for CASNPDPPPQDRLNQPQHF.

This CDR3 is CASSHGTGYEQYF. The CDR3 bases are TGTGCCAGCAGCCATGGGACAGGCTACGAGCAGTACTTC. V is TRBV7-2 and J is TRBJ2-7; TRBD1 agrees at 8 bases. This CDR3 has 13 amino acids. After removal of 5 bases from V and 3 bases from J, the junction contained 3 bases not matched to a gene. Germline CDR1 reads SGHTA; CDR2 reads FQGNSA.

The chain is built from TRBV19 and TRBJ1-1; D gene uncertain. The CDR3 has 12 residues. CDR1 and CDR2 from the germline V gene are LNHDA and SQIVND (reference sequence). The ends were cut back, 3 bases at V and 11 bases at J, with 13 bases in the middle. For the CDR3, the DNA is TGTGCCAGTAGTATGGACCCTACCGAGGCTTTCTTT. As protein: CASSMDPTEAFF.